Shown below are 10 T cell receptor beta chains from a single sample sequenced in a study of T cells in tuberculosis. Some clones are missing from TCRdb's copy, which holds only in-frame ones; the method was immunoSEQ multiplex PCR. The repertoire holds about 59,000 clones, 81% seen once, with 9.5% to 15% in the top ten. Cells were sorted from thawed PBMC rested overnight and stained with GMM-loaded CD1B tetramer, viability dye and anti-CD3. The CD1B tetramers carried C32 glucose monomycolate purified from Rhodococcus equi. The specimen sequenced was CD1b-GMM tetramer-negative cells sorted from PBMCs. All receptors derive from an adult woman with latent tuberculosis.

The V call is TRBV18, the J call TRBJ2-1; 10 nucleotides match TRBD2. The CDR3 loop spans 16 amino acids. In germline, CDR1 is KGHSH, CDR2 LQKENI. V gave up 0 bases and J gave up 7 bases; unmatched junction bases: 6. CDR3 protein: CASSPPSSGGRNEQFF. The CDR3 coding sequence is TGTGCCAGCTCACCACCGTCTAGCGGGGGAAGGAATGAGCAGTTCTTC.

The table lists this clone with a count of one. The chain uses TRBV28 and TRBJ2-5; 7 positions agree with TRBD2. CDR3 length: 14 residues. Per the germline V gene, CDR1 is MDHEN and CDR2 is SYDVKM. V lost 4 bases to trimming and J lost 4 bases; unmatched junction nucleotides: 6. CDR3 coding DNA: TGTGCCAGCAGTTCCCGACTAGCCCCAGAGACCCAGTACTTC. This codes for CASSSRLAPETQYF.

The genes are TRBV5-6 and TRBJ2-3; 12 nucleotides match TRBD2. V gave up 6 bases and J gave up 3 bases; unmatched junction bases: 5. Per germline, CDR1 SGHDT and CDR2 YYEEEE. This CDR3 is 15 amino acids long. CDR3 loop: CASTHGLAGTDTQYF. The CDR3, as DNA: TGTGCCAGCACCCACGGACTAGCGGGAACAGATACGCAGTATTTT. Filled out from reference TRBV5-6 and TRBJ2-3, the complete variable domain reads DAGVTQSPTHLIKTRGQQVTLRCSPKSGHDTVSWYQQALGQGPQFIFQYYEEEERQRGNFPDRFSGHQFPNYSSELNVNALLLGDSALYLCASTHGLAGTDTQYFGPGTRLTVL.

This chain links TRBV5-5 with TRBJ2-6; 11 bases are shared with TRBD1. The CDR3 loop spans 18 amino acids. Germline loops: CDR1 SGHKS, CDR2 YYEKEE (reference sequence). V shed 2 bases, J shed 1 base, and the junction held 5 bases outside the gene matches. The CDR3 sequence: CASSFGQGARSGANVLTF. The CDR3 nucleotides read TGTGCCAGCAGCTTCGGACAGGGGGCGAGGTCTGGGGCCAACGTCCTGACTTTC.

The CDR3 protein is CASSIGWRGTSGGADTQYF. In DNA, the CDR3 is TGTGCCAGTAGTATAGGTTGGAGGGGGACTAGCGGGGGAGCAGATACGCAGTATTTT. The chain carries TRBV19 and TRBJ2-3, with TRBD2 identical over 14 bases. Trimming removed 1 base from V and 4 bases from J; junction bases left unmatched: 10. Germline CDR1 and CDR2: LNHDA and SQIVND (reference sequence). This CDR3 has 19 amino acids. Full variable domain (outside the CDR3, taken from reference TRBV19 and TRBJ2-3): DGGITQSPKYLFRKEGQNVTLSCEQNLNHDAMYWYRQDPGQGLRLIYYSQIVNDFQKGDIAEGYSVSREKKESFPLTVTSAQKNPTAFYLCASSIGWRGTSGGADTQYFGPGTRLTVL.

The rearrangement links TRBV6-6 to TRBJ2-1; D ambiguous. Trimming pared 6 bases from V and 0 bases from J, leaving 6 bases between. Germline V lookup: CDR1 MNHNY, CDR2 SVGAGI (reference sequence). The CDR3 spans 13 residues. CDR3 loop: CASRLSSYNEQFF. In DNA, the CDR3 is TGTGCCAGCAGACTAAGCTCCTACAATGAGCAGTTCTTC.

The chain uses TRBV28 and TRBJ2-7; 7 bases align to TRBD1. J gave up 3 bases and V 5 bases, and 7 bases lay outside the gene matches. The CDR3 extends over 14 amino acids. Germline V gene sequence: CDR1 MDHEN, CDR2 SYDVKM. CDR3 coding DNA: TGTGCCAGCAGTCCCACGACAGGGAACTACGAGCAGTACTTC. It yields the protein CASSPTTGNYEQYF.

The DNA of the CDR3 is TGTGCCAGCAATGGAGGAGGGTGGGGCACTGAAGCTTTCTTT. Residues: CASNGGGWGTEAFF. V gene TRBV2 combines with J gene TRBJ1-1; no reliable D call. The germline V gene encodes CDR1 SNHLY and CDR2 FYNNEI. The V end lost 7 bases, the J end lost 4 bases, and 16 bases lay between the germline ends. This CDR3 region has 14 residues.

This rearrangement joins TRBV19 to TRBJ2-7; TRBD1 matches 9 bases. With V trimmed by 8 bases and J by 3 bases, 8 bases remained unmatched. CDR1 is LNHDA, CDR2 SQIVND, per germline (reference sequence). The CDR3 totals 14 residues. DNA of the CDR3: TGTGCCAGTTCCCCGGACAGGGGACACTACGAGCAGTACTTC. Encoded protein: CASSPDRGHYEQYF.

The rearrangement uses TRBV28 and TRBJ2-6, with D tentatively TRBD1 (5 bases). The CDR3 length is 20 residues. The germline V gene has CDR1 MDHEN and CDR2 SYDVKM. V gave up 0 bases and J gave up 0 bases, with 18 bases separating them. The CDR3 DNA follows: TGTGCCAGCAGTTTATGGGGCCTGACAGTTCCCCCCTCTGGGGCCAACGTCCTGACTTTC. It specifies CASSLWGLTVPPSGANVLTF.